This T cell receptor beta chain came from a study of T cell responses to AZD1222 COVID-19 vaccine. Assay used: immunoSEQ multiplex PCR; TCRdb lists only in-frame clones, some missing. The sample records fewer than 150,000 clones, around 90% being singletons. The material sequenced was peripheral blood, taken 28 days after the second AZD1222 dose. The sequence derives from an adult who received the AZD1222 COVID-19 vaccine.

The CDR3 loop is CASSDIATNEKLFF. The CDR3 DNA reads as TGTGCCAGCAGCGACATTGCAACTAATGAAAAACTGTTTTTT. The rearrangement links TRBV2 to TRBJ1-4; D gene ambiguous. V shed 6 bases and J shed 0 bases, with 8 bases lying between them. The CDR3 has 14 residues. CDR1 SNHLY and CDR2 FYNNEI come from the germline V gene.